The sequence of this T cell receptor (beta chain) was determined in a study of Ad26.COV2.S vaccination and SARS-CoV-2 variants. Study conclusions and caveats: Vaccinees displayed broader spike-specific TCR repertoires than placebo recipients.

The treatment denotes: roughly 18 received Ad26.COV2.S at low or high dose, single or two shots; roughly 5 received placebo; per-sample allocation not given. Sampling was done on day 63 after the first vaccine or placebo injection. This CDR3 has 15 amino acids. The V segment lost 4 bases and the J segment 4 bases; nucleotides outside the gene matches: 9. From germline, CDR1 is SGHDT and CDR2 YYEEEE. Clones were read by immunoSEQ multiplex PCR, and TCRdb kept only the in-frame ones, dropping some. The sample lists hundreds of thousands of clones; about 88% were seen once. To note about this clone: As yet, its antigen is unknown.

Sequenced here: peripheral blood, sampled in a trial of Ad26.COV2.S vaccine versus placebo. V usage is TRBV5-6 and J usage is TRBJ2-5, with 8 bases fitting TRBD1. This clonotype was sampled from a person between 18 and 65 years old who received the Ad26.COV2.S COVID-19 vaccine or a placebo. In nucleotides, the CDR3 is TGTGCCAGCAGCACTTGGACAGGGCGGAGAGAGACCCAGTACTTC. It translates to CASSTWTGRRETQYF.